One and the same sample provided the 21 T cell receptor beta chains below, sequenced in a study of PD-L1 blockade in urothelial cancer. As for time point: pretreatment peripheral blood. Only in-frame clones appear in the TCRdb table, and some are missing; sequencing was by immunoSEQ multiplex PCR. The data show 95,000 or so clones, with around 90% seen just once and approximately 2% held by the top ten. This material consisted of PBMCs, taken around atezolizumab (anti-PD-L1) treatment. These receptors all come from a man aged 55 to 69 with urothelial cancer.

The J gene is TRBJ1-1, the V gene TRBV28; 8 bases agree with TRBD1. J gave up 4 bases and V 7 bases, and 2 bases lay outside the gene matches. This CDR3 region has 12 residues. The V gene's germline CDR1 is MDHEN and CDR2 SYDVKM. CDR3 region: CASTDRGTEAFF. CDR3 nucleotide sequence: TGTGCCAGCACCGACAGGGGCACTGAAGCTTTCTTT.

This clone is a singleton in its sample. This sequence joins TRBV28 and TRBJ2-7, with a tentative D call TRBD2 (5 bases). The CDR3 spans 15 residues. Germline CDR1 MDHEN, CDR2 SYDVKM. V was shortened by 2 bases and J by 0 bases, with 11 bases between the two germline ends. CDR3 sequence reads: CASSLMAGYSYEQYF. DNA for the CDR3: TGTGCCAGCAGTTTAATGGCGGGCTACTCCTACGAGCAGTACTTC.

The CDR3 here is CASGLNQPQHF. As DNA, the CDR3 is TGTGCTAGTGGCCTCAATCAGCCCCAGCATTTT. The chain employs TRBV12-5 and TRBJ1-5; D not resolved. Deletions cut 6 bases from V and 3 bases from J, with 3 bases between. The CDR3 loop spans 11 amino acids. The V gene's germline CDR1 is LGHNT and CDR2 FRNRAP.

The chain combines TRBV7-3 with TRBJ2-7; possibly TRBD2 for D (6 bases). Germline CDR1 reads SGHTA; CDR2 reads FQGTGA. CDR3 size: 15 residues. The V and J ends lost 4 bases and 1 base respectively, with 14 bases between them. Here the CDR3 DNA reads TGTGCCAGCAGCTGGGGAGGAGGGCCGTCCTACGAGCAGTACTTC. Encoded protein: CASSWGGGPSYEQYF.

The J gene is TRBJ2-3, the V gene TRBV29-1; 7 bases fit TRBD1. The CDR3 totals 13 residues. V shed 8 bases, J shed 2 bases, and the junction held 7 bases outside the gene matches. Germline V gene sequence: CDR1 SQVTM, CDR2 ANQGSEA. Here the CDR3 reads CSNRDSNTDTQYF. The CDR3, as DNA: TGCAGCAACCGGGACAGTAACACAGATACGCAGTATTTT.

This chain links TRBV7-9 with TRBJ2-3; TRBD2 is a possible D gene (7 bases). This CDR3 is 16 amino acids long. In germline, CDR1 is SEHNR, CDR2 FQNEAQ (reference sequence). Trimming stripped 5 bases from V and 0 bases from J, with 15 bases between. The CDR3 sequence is CASSGGAGRSTDTQYF. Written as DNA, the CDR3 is TGTGCCAGCAGCGGGGGGGCTGGGAGGAGCACAGATACGCAGTATTTT.

The chain's CDR3 is CASSLAGLAGFSSYEQYF. In DNA, the CDR3 is TGCGCCAGCAGCTTGGCAGGACTAGCGGGATTCAGCTCCTACGAGCAGTACTTC. The chain employs TRBV5-1 and TRBJ2-7; 12 bases line up with TRBD2. Per germline, CDR1 SGHRS and CDR2 YFSETQ. V dropped 0 bases and J dropped 0; count of bases not matched to a gene: 7. There are 18 residues in the CDR3.

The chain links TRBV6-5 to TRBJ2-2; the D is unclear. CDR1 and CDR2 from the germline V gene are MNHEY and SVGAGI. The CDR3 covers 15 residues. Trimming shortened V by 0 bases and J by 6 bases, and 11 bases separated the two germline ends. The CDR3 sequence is CASSYSPHESGELFF. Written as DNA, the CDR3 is TGTGCCAGCAGTTACTCCCCCCATGAGTCCGGGGAGCTGTTTTTT.

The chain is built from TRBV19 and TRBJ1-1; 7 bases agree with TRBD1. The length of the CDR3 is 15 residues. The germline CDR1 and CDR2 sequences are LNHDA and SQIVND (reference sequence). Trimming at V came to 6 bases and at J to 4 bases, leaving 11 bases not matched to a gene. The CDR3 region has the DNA TGTGCCAGTAGCAAATTACCACAGGGGAGCACTGAAGCTTTCTTT. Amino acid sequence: CASSKLPQGSTEAFF. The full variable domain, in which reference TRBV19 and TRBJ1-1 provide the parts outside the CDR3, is DGGITQSPKYLFRKEGQNVTLSCEQNLNHDAMYWYRQDPGQGLRLIYYSQIVNDFQKGDIAEGYSVSREKKESFPLTVTSAQKNPTAFYLCASSKLPQGSTEAFFGQGTRLTVV.

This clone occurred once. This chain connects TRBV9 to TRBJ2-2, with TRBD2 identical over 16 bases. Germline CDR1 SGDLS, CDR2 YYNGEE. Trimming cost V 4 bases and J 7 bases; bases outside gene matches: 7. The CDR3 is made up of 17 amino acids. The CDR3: CASSSGTSGGAFGELFF. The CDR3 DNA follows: TGTGCCAGCAGCTCAGGGACTAGCGGGGGGGCGTTCGGGGAGCTGTTTTTT.

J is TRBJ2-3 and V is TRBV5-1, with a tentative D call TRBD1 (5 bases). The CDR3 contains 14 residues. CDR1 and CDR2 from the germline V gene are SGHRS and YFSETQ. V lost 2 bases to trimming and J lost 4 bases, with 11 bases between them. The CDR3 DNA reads TGCGCCAGCAGCTTAACAGGAGACTCAGATACGCAGTATTTT. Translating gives CASSLTGDSDTQYF.

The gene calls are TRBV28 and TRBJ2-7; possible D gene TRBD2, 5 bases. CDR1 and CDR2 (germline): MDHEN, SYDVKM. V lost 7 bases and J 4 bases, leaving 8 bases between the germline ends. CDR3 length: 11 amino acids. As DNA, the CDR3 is TGTGCCAGCATCCGGGGTTACGAGCAGTACTTC. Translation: CASIRGYEQYF.

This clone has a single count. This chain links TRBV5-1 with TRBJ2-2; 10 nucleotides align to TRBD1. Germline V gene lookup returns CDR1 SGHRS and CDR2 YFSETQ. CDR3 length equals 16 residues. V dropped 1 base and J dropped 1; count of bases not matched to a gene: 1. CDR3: CASSLRDRGNTGELFF. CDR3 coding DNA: TGCGCCAGCAGCTTGCGGGACAGGGGGAACACCGGGGAGCTGTTTTTT.

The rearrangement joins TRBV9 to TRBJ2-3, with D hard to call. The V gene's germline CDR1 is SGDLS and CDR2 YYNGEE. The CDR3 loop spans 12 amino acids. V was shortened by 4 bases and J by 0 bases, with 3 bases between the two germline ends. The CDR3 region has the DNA TGTGCCAGCAGCTTAAGCACAGATACGCAGTATTTT. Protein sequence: CASSLSTDTQYF. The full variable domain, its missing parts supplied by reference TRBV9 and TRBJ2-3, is DSGVTQTPKHLITATGQRVTLRCSPRSGDLSVYWYQQSLDQGLQFLIQYYNGEERAKGNILERFSAQQFPDLHSELNLSSLELGDSALYFCASSLSTDTQYFGPGTRLTVL.

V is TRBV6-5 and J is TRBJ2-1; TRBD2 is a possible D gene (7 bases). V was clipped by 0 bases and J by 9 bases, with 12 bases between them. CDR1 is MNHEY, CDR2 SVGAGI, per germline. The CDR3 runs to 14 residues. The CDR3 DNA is TGTGCCAGCAGTTACTCGGGGGGGCCTATTGAGCAGTTCTTC. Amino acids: CASSYSGGPIEQFF.

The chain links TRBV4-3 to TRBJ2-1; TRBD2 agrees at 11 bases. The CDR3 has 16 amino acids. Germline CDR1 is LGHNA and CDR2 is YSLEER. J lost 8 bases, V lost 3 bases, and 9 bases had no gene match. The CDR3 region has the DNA TGCGCCAGCAGCCATTTAGCGGGGGGGCCGATCGATGAGCAGTTCTTC. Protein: CASSHLAGGPIDEQFF.

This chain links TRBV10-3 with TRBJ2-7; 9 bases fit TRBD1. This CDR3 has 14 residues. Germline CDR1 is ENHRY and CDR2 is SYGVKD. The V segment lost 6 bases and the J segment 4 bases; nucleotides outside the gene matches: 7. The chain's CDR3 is CAISPGQGLYEQYF. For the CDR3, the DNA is TGTGCCATCAGCCCGGGACAGGGACTTTACGAGCAGTACTTC.

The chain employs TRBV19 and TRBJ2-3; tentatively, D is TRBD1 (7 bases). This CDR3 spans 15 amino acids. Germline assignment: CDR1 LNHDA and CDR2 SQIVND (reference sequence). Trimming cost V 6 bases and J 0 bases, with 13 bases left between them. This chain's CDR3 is CASRTRGLSTDTQYF. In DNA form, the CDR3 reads TGTGCCAGTAGGACTAGGGGGCTCAGCACAGATACGCAGTATTTT.

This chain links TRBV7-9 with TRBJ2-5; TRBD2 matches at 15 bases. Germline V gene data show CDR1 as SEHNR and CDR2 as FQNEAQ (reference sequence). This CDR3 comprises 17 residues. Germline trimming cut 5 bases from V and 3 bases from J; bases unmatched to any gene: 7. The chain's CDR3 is CASSPGLAGGEEETQYF. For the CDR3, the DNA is TGTGCCAGCAGCCCTGGACTAGCGGGGGGGGAGGAAGAGACCCAGTACTTC.

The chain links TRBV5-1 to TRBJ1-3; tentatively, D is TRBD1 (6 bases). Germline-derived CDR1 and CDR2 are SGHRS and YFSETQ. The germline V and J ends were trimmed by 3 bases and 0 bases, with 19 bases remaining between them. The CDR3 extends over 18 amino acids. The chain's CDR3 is CASSWGPTTRISGNTIYF. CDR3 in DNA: TGCGCCAGCAGCTGGGGGCCCACAACAAGAATCTCTGGAAACACCATATATTTT.

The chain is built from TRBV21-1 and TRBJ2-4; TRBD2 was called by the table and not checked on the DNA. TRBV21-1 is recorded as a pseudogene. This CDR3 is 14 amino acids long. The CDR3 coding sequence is TGTGCCAGCAGCAAGCGCGTCCCCAAAAACATTCAGTACTTC. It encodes CASSKRVPKNIQYF.